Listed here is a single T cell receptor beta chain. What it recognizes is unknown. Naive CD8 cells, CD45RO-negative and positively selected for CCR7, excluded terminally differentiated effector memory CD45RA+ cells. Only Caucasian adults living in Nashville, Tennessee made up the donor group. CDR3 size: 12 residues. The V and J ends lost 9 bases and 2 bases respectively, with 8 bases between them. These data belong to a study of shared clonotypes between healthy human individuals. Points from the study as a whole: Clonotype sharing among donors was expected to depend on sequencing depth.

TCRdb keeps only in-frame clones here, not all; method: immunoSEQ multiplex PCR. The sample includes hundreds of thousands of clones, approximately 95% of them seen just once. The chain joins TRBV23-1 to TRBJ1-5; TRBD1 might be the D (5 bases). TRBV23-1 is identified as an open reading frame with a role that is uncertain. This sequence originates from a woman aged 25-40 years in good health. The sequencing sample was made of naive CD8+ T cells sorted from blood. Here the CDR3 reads CARGLGNQPQHF. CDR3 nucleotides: TGCGCCAGGGGGCTAGGCAATCAGCCCCAGCATTTT.